This TCR beta chain was profiled in a study of T-cell reconstitution after alpha-beta-depleted transplantation in children. Germline CDR1 SQVTM, CDR2 ANQGSEA. The CDR3 is 13 amino acids. Deletions cut 2 bases from V and 2 bases from J, with 10 bases between. Using unique molecular identifiers, the investigators prepared the TCRbeta library. A single record per CDR3 protein comes from TCRdb applying MiXCR to the PCR reads. The sample lists about 610,000 distinct CDR3 sequences, 10% occurring once. The receptor comes from a human donor who donated a stem cell graft to a child with acute myeloid leukemia. Sequenced here: PBMCs from the stem cell graft donor, sampled from the stem cell graft. The chain links TRBV29-1 to TRBJ2-7; a weak D match, TRBD2 (6 bases). This chain's CDR3 is CSVELGRPYEQYF. In nucleotides, the CDR3 is TGCAGCGTTGAATTGGGGAGGCCCTACGAGCAGTACTTC.